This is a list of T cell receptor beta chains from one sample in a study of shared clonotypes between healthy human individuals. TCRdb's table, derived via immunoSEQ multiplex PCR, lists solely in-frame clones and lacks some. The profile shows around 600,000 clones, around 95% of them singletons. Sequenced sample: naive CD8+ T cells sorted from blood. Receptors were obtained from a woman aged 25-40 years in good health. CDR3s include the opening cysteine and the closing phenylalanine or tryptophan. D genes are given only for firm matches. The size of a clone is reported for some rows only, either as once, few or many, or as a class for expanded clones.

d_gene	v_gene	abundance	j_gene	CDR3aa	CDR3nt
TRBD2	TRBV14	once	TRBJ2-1	CASSLLAGVNNEQFF	TGTGCCAGCAGCCTCTTGGCGGGAGTGAACAATGAGCAGTTCTTC
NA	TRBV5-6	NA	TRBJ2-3	CASSQQGTQYF	TGTGCCAGCAGCCAGCAAGGTACGCAGTATTTT
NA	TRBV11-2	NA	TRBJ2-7	CASSFEADYEQYF	TGTGCCAGCAGCTTCGAAGCGGACTACGAGCAGTACTTC
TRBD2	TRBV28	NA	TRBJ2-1	CAGSFWGTSGSNEQFF	TGTGCCGGCAGTTTTTGGGGGACTAGCGGGAGTAATGAGCAGTTCTTC
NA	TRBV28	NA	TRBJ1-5	CASSRGGGNQPQHF	TGTGCCAGCAGCCGAGGGGGAGGCAATCAGCCCCAGCATTTT
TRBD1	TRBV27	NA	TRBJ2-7	CASSPGTGGEQYF	TGTGCCAGCAGTCCCGGGACAGGGGGCGAGCAGTACTTC
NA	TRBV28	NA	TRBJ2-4	CASSPLGALGDIQYF	TGTGCCAGCAGTCCCCTGGGGGCGCTTGGGGACATTCAGTACTTC
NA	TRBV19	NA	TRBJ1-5	CASSTLLESNQPQHF	TGTGCCAGTAGTACTCTCCTCGAAAGTAATCAGCCCCAGCATTTT
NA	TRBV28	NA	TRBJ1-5	CASSFKGAPGPQHF	TGTGCCAGCAGTTTTAAAGGGGCCCCCGGGCCCCAGCATTTT
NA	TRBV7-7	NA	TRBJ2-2	CASSYIYTGELFF	TGTGCCAGCAGCTACATCTACACCGGGGAGCTGTTTTTT
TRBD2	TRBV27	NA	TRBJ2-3	CASSSPPGGDTQYF	TGTGCCAGCAGTAGTCCGCCGGGGGGAGATACGCAGTATTTT
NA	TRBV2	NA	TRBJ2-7	CASSEIVALSYEQYF	TGTGCCAGCAGTGAAATCGTAGCGCTTTCCTACGAGCAGTACTTC
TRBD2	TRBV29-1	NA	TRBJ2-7	CSVEVSGRPDYEQYF	TGCAGCGTTGAAGTTAGCGGGCGTCCTGACTACGAGCAGTACTTC
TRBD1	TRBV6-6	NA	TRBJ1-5	CASSYVQGSNQPQHF	TGTGCCAGCAGTTACGTACAGGGGAGCAATCAGCCCCAGCATTTT
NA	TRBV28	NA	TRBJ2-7	CASSLVAGPSYEQYF	TGTGCCAGCAGTTTAGTGGCGGGACCCTCCTACGAGCAGTACTTC
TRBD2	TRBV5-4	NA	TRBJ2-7	CASRMAGAPYEQYF	TGTGCCAGCAGAATGGCGGGAGCTCCCTACGAGCAGTACTTC
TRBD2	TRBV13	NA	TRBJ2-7	CASSSTREGFSYEQYF	TGTGCCAGCAGTTCAACCCGGGAGGGCTTCTCCTACGAGCAGTACTTC
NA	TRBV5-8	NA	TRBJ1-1	CASSLRAFF	TGTGCCAGCAGCTTGCGGGCTTTCTTT
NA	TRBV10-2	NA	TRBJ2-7	CASSKLRGTYEQYF	TGCGCCAGCAGTAAACTCAGGGGAACCTACGAGCAGTACTTC
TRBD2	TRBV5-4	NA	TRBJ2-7	CASSLDRRESWTDEQYF	TGTGCCAGCAGCTTGGATCGGCGGGAGTCATGGACGGACGAGCAGTACTTC
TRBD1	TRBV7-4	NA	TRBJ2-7	CASSLDRWAGGQGIYYEQYF	TGTGCCAGCAGCTTAGATAGGTGGGCAGGGGGCCAGGGGATATACTACGAGCAGTACTTC
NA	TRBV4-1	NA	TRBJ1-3	CASSQDLVSGNTIYF	TGCGCCAGCAGCCAAGATTTGGTCTCTGGAAACACCATATATTTT
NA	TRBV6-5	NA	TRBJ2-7	CASSFAQWGPYEQYF	TGTGCCAGCAGTTTTGCCCAATGGGGTCCTTACGAGCAGTACTTC
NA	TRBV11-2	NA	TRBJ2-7	CASSATIREQYF	TGTGCCAGCAGCGCGACGATCCGCGAGCAGTACTTC
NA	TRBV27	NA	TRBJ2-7	CASSWGHFYEQYF	TGTGCCAGCAGTTGGGGACATTTCTACGAGCAGTACTTC
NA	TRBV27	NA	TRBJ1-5	CASSLFPGRREPQHF	TGTGCCAGCAGTTTATTTCCAGGCCGGCGGGAGCCCCAGCATTTT
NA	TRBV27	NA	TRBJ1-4	CASLGGTGEKLFF	TGTGCCAGCTTGGGGGGGACGGGGGAAAAACTGTTTTTT
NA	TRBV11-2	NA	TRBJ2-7	CASSLLASGKAYEQYF	TGTGCCAGCAGCCTTCTTGCCTCAGGGAAAGCCTACGAGCAGTACTTC
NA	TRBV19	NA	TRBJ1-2	CASSIVATEYGYTF	TGTGCCAGTAGTATAGTTGCGACGGAGTATGGCTACACCTTC
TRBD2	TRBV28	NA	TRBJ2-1	CASRSGNYNEQFF	TGTGCCAGCAGAAGCGGGAACTACAATGAGCAGTTCTTC
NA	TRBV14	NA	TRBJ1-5	CASSQGYGQPQHF	TGTGCCAGCAGCCAAGGGTACGGCCAGCCCCAGCATTTT
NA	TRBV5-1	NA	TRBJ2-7	CASSLAGTAAYEQYF	TGCGCCAGCAGCCTAGCCGGGACCGCCGCCTACGAGCAGTACTTC
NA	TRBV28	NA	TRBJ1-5	CASSFGGSRPQHF	TGTGCCAGCAGTTTCGGGGGAAGTCGGCCCCAGCATTTT
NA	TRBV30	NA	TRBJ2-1	CAWTWGAYNEQFF	TGTGCCTGGACCTGGGGGGCCTACAATGAGCAGTTCTTC
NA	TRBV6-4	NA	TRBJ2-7	CASSDGMGYEQYF	TGTGCCAGCAGTGACGGGATGGGCTACGAGCAGTACTTC
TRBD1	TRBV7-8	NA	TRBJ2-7	CASSFFGQGQSEQYF	TGTGCCAGCAGCTTTTTCGGACAGGGTCAATCCGAGCAGTACTTC
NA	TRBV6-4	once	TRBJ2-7	CASSASPGSPGNEQYF	TGTGCCAGCAGTGCTTCCCCGGGCTCCCCCGGCAACGAGCAGTACTTC
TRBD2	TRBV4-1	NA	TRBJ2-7	CASSLTSDLAYEQYF	TGCGCCAGCAGCCTGACTAGCGACCTTGCCTACGAGCAGTACTTC
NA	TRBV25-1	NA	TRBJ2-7	CASSVSGTPVF	TGTGCCAGCAGTGTCTCCGGGACACCGGTCTTC
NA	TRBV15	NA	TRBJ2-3	CATSLGSPDTQYF	TGTGCCACCAGCTTGGGATCTCCCGATACGCAGTATTTT
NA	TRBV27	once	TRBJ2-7	CASRAGTAYEQYF	TGTGCCAGCCGGGCCGGGACGGCATACGAGCAGTACTTC
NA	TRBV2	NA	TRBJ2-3	CASTNDRGLVTQYF	TGTGCCAGCACTAACGACAGGGGACTAGTTACGCAGTATTTT
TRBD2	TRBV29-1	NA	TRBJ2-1	CSGSRTSGGDNEQFF	TGCAGCGGCAGCAGGACTAGCGGGGGAGACAATGAGCAGTTCTTC
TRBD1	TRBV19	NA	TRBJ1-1	CASSATRQGNTEAFF	TGTGCCAGTAGTGCGACGAGACAGGGGAACACTGAAGCTTTCTTT
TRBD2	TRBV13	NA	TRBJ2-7	CASSGRRLAGDPYEQYF	TGTGCCAGCAGCGGTAGGAGACTAGCGGGAGACCCATACGAGCAGTACTTC
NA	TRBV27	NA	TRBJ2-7	CASSRGPTYEQYF	TGTGCCAGCAGTCGAGGGCCGACCTACGAGCAGTACTTC
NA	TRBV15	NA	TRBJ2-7	CATSSYSYEQYF	TGTGCCACCAGCAGCTACAGCTACGAGCAGTACTTC
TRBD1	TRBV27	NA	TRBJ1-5	CASSLGQGEQPQHF	TGTGCCAGCAGTTTGGGACAGGGGGAGCAGCCCCAGCATTTT
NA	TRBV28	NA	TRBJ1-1	CASTTRAPNTEAFF	TGTGCCAGCACAACCAGGGCTCCGAACACTGAAGCTTTCTTT
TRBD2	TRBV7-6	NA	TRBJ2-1	CASSSTSGIGNEQFF	TGTGCCAGCAGCTCGACTAGCGGGATAGGGAATGAGCAGTTCTTC
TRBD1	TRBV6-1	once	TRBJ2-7	CATSGTGRSYEQYF	TGTGCCACTTCGGGGACAGGGCGATCCTACGAGCAGTACTTC
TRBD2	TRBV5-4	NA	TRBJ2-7	CASSLELAGSYEQYF	TGTGCCAGCAGCTTGGAGTTAGCGGGGTCCTACGAGCAGTACTTC
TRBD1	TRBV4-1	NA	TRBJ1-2	CASSQSGGYGYTF	TGCGCCAGCAGCCAGTCAGGGGGTTATGGCTACACCTTC
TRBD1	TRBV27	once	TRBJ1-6	CASSPGTGGNSPLHF	TGTGCCAGCAGTCCGGGGACAGGGGGCAATTCACCCCTCCACTTT